This T cell receptor beta chain was recorded in a study of technical replicates of blood from several donors. CDR1 SGHRS and CDR2 YFSETQ come from the germline V gene. J gave up 6 bases and V 3 bases, and 5 bases lay outside the gene matches. This CDR3 region has 14 residues. Clones were read by immunoSEQ multiplex PCR, and TCRdb kept only the in-frame ones, dropping some. This sample has tens of thousands of clones, with 85% to 95% found just once. Specimen: T cells isolated from PBMCs. This clonotype was obtained from a human donor in good health. The V and J genes are TRBV5-1 and TRBJ1-1, with 10 bases fitting TRBD1. The CDR3 here is CASSWGQGSAEAFF. The CDR3 DNA is TGCGCCAGCAGCTGGGGACAGGGGTCGGCTGAAGCTTTCTTT.